This T cell receptor beta chain was sequenced during a study of shared clonotypes between healthy human individuals. Trimming removed 2 bases from V and 2 bases from J, with 13 bases in between. This CDR3 comprises 15 residues. Germline CDR1 reads SGHRS; CDR2 reads YFSETQ. Measured with immunoSEQ multiplex PCR; TCRdb has only the in-frame clones, and not every one. The table shows about 1.1 million clones, with about four fifths occurring only once. General study findings and limits: Inspection by rarefaction showed sorted-subset sequencing to be incomplete despite large depth.

Note on this clone: Antigen specificity is unknown.

The sequence was collected from a man younger than 35 in good health. Some clones in this sample may be carry-over from other donors' samples. The sequencing sample was made of memory CD4+ T cells from PBMCs. The subset was: CD45RA-negative fraction. The V call is TRBV5-1, the J call TRBJ2-5, with D perhaps assigned TRBD1 or TRBD2 (5 bases each). CDR3 sequence reads: CASSLLGTIQETQYF. DNA of the CDR3: TGCGCCAGCAGCTTACTAGGGACGATTCAAGAGACCCAGTACTTC.